This is a list of T cell receptor beta chains from one sample in a study of T cell changes during pregnancy in multiple sclerosis. Repertoires were generated with immunoSEQ multiplex PCR, while TCRdb's copy carries only in-frame clones and drops some. Altogether roughly 72,000 clones are present, around 92% being singletons, with the ten largest covering over 0.7%. The sequencing used peripheral blood, collected in the first trimester of pregnancy. These receptors all stem from a female donor in good health, enrolled as a control in a pregnancy study. The CDR3 runs from the conserved cysteine through the conserved F or W. The D gene is left open where the match is weak. Size values are once, few and many counts, or a class for expanded clones, and some rows have none.

D	J	V	size	CDR3	DNA
TRBD2	TRBJ2-7	TRBV6-1	.	CASSEDGGGFDKQYF	TGTGCCAGCAGTGAAGACGGCGGGGGATTTGACAAGCAGTACTTC
.	TRBJ1-2	TRBV6-5	once	CASSYQTGTNGYTF	TGTGCCAGCAGTTACCAGACAGGAACCAATGGCTACACCTTC
TRBD2	TRBJ2-1	TRBV2	.	CASSEPLAGAYNEQFF	TGTGCCAGCAGTGAACCGCTAGCGGGAGCCTACAATGAGCAGTTCTTC
.	TRBJ2-7	TRBV7-9	.	CASSSSGQSEQYF	TGTGCCAGCAGCTCGAGCGGACAGTCCGAGCAGTACTTC
.	TRBJ1-4	TRBV15	.	CATSGGRTNEKLFF	TGTGCCACCAGCGGGGGGAGAACTAATGAAAAACTGTTTTTT
TRBD1	TRBJ1-2	TRBV4-2	few	CASSQGQQLYGYTF	TGTGCCAGCAGCCAGGGACAGCAGCTATATGGCTACACCTTC
TRBD2	TRBJ2-3	TRBV13	few	CASSSGTAFSGSRTDTQYF	TGTGCCAGCAGCTCAGGGACAGCCTTTAGCGGGAGTAGGACAGATACGCAGTATTTT
TRBD1	TRBJ1-2	TRBV4-3	.	CASSQAGQGYGYTF	TGCGCCAGCAGCCAAGCAGGACAGGGCTATGGCTACACCTTC
.	TRBJ2-1	TRBV27	.	CASSFGPDNEQFF	TGTGCCAGCAGTTTTGGGCCAGACAATGAGCAGTTCTTC
TRBD1	TRBJ1-1	TRBV6-1	.	CATRTGAHANTEAFF	TGTGCCACCAGGACAGGGGCGCACGCAAACACTGAAGCTTTCTTT
.	TRBJ1-1	TRBV19	.	CASSIRRAGEAFF	TGTGCCAGTAGTATCAGGCGAGCGGGAGAAGCTTTCTTT
.	TRBJ1-4	TRBV7-2	.	CASSWGGEGEKLFF	TGTGCCAGCAGCTGGGGGGGGGAGGGCGAAAAACTGTTTTTT
.	TRBJ2-7	TRBV6-4	.	CASSDSKSGPEDEQYF	TGTGCCAGCAGTGACTCGAAAAGCGGCCCTGAAGACGAGCAGTACTTC
TRBD1	TRBJ2-7	TRBV9	.	CASSVEGTGVYEQYF	TGTGCCAGCAGCGTAGAGGGGACAGGGGTCTACGAGCAGTACTTC
.	TRBJ2-5	TRBV9	.	CASSVVGSGQETQYF	TGTGCCAGCAGCGTAGTAGGTAGCGGACAAGAGACCCAGTACTTC
.	TRBJ2-7	TRBV19	few	CASRSQGQGSYEQYF	TGTGCCAGTAGGTCGCAGGGCCAGGGGTCTTACGAGCAGTACTTC
.	TRBJ1-1	TRBV11-2	once	CASSLTGLGAFF	TGTGCCAGCAGCTTAACAGGGTTAGGCGCTTTCTTT
.	TRBJ1-2	TRBV27	once	CASSFKARDYIDGYTF	TGTGCCAGCAGTTTCAAGGCCAGGGACTACATTGATGGCTACACCTTC
TRBD2	TRBJ2-7	TRBV28	.	CASSQGTSGSYEQYF	TGTGCCAGCAGTCAAGGGACTAGCGGATCCTACGAGCAGTACTTC
TRBD2	TRBJ2-1	TRBV2	.	CASRVPGGSADEQFF	TGTGCCAGCAGGGTCCCCGGCGGGAGCGCGGATGAGCAGTTCTTC
.	TRBJ2-1	TRBV25-1	.	CASSGDTYNEQFF	TGTGCCAGCAGTGGGGACACATACAATGAGCAGTTCTTC
.	TRBJ1-1	TRBV5-1	.	CASSNGQSNTEAFF	TGCGCCAGCAGCAACGGACAGTCGAACACTGAAGCTTTCTTT
.	TRBJ1-1	TRBV7-9	few	CASSLAGGGNTEAFF	TGTGCCAGCAGCCTCGCTGGAGGAGGGAACACTGAAGCTTTCTTT
TRBD2	TRBJ2-2	TRBV5-1	.	CASSLGLAGGTGELFF	TGCGCCAGCAGCTTGGGGCTAGCGGGAGGCACCGGGGAGCTGTTTTTT
TRBD1	TRBJ2-7	TRBV5-3	.	CARSGLGQGAYEQYF	TGTGCCAGAAGCGGACTCGGACAGGGGGCCTACGAGCAGTACTTC
TRBD1	TRBJ2-6	TRBV28	.	CASSPGQFSGANVLTF	TGTGCCAGCAGCCCGGGACAGTTTTCTGGGGCCAACGTCCTGACTTTC
TRBD1	TRBJ1-2	TRBV6-4	.	CASSDSGQAIYGYTF	TGTGCCAGCAGTGACTCGGGACAGGCAATTTATGGCTACACCTTC
TRBD2	TRBJ2-3	TRBV15	.	CATTRLAGRFEDTQYF	TGTGCCACCACCCGACTAGCGGGTCGTTTTGAGGATACGCAGTATTTT
.	TRBJ2-1	TRBV5-4	.	CASSQGRASEQFF	TGTGCCAGCAGCCAGGGTCGGGCCAGTGAGCAGTTCTTC
.	TRBJ2-5	TRBV9	.	CASSVGGPQETQYF	TGTGCCAGCAGCGTGGGGGGGCCTCAAGAGACCCAGTACTTC
TRBD1	TRBJ1-6	TRBV7-2	.	CASSPQGDLPGSPLHF	TGTGCCAGCAGCCCCCAGGGGGACCTACCGGGTTCACCCCTCCACTTT
TRBD1	TRBJ1-2	TRBV19	.	CASSVDRDGVYGYTF	TGTGCCAGTAGTGTTGACAGGGACGGAGTCTATGGCTACACCTTC
.	TRBJ2-7	TRBV2	.	CASSESRGIYEQYF	TGTGCCAGCAGTGAAAGTCGGGGAATCTACGAGCAGTACTTC
.	TRBJ1-3	TRBV16	.	CASRGSSGNTIYF	TGTGCCAGCAGAGGGAGCTCTGGAAACACCATATATTTT
.	TRBJ2-2	TRBV27	.	CASSIEGTGELFF	TGTGCCAGCAGCATAGAGGGCACCGGGGAGCTGTTTTTT
TRBD2	TRBJ2-7	TRBV27	.	CASTSLARSYEQYF	TGTGCCAGCACCTCACTAGCGAGGTCCTACGAGCAGTACTTC
TRBD1	TRBJ1-1	TRBV6-5	.	CASSRPDRGATEAFF	TGTGCCAGCAGTCGACCCGACAGGGGGGCCACTGAAGCTTTCTTT
TRBD1	TRBJ1-5	TRBV2	.	CASDRERRYSNQPQHF	TGTGCCAGTGACAGGGAAAGGAGGTATAGCAATCAGCCCCAGCATTTT
.	TRBJ1-1	TRBV19	.	CASSTPHPGTEAFF	TGTGCCAGTAGTACTCCGCACCCGGGGACTGAAGCTTTCTTT
.	TRBJ1-1	TRBV2	.	CASREGGMNTEAFF	TGTGCCAGCAGGGAGGGAGGCATGAACACTGAAGCTTTCTTT
.	TRBJ2-3	TRBV11-3	.	CASSSRTKNKQDTQYF	TGTGCCAGCAGCTCCAGGACTAAAAACAAGCAAGATACGCAGTATTTT